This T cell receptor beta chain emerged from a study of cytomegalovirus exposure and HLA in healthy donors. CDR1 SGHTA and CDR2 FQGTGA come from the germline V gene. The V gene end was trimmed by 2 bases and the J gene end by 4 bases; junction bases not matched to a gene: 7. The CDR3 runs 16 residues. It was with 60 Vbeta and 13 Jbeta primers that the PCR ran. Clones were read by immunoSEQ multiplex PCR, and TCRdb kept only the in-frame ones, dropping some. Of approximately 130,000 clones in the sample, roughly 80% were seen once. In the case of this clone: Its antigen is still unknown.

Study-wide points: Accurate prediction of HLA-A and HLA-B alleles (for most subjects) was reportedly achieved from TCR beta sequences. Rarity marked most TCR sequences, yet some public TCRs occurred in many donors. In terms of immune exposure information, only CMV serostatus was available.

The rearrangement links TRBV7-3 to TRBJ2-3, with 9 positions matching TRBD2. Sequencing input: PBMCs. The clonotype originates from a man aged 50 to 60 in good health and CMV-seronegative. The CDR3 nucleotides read TGTGCCAGCAGCTTATTTGGTAGCGGGAGATCAGATACGCAGTATTTT. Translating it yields CASSLFGSGRSDTQYF.